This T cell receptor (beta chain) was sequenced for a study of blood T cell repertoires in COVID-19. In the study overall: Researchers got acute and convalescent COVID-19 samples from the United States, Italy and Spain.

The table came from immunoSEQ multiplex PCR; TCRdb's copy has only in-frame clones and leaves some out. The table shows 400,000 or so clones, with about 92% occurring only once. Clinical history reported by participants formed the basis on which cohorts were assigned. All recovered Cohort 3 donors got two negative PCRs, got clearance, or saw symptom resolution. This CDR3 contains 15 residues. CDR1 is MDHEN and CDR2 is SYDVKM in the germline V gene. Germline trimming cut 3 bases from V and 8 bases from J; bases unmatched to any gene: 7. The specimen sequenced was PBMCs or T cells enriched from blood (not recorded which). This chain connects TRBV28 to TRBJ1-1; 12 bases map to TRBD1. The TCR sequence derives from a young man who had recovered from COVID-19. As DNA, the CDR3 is TGTGCCAGCAGTTTTTCGGGACAGGGGGCTCTCGAAGCTTTCTTT. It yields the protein CASSFSGQGALEAFF.